This T cell receptor (beta chain) was identified during a study of radiation and T cells in renal cell carcinoma. Regarding the study as a whole: Baseline intratumoral clonotype presence is unknown without pretreatment biopsies. Top tumor clonotypes rose in blood 2 weeks post-radiation, then contracted.

Assay: immunoSEQ multiplex PCR; the TCRdb copy retains only in-frame clones and omits some. The table records 150,000 to 160,000 clones, 87% of them present only once. Stated time point: blood 2 weeks post-SBRT. Treatment meaning: 15 Gy SBRT to primary tumor, nephrectomy 4 weeks later. Serial blood draws occurred at baseline and 2 and 4 weeks post-SBRT. The patient's renal cell carcinoma had clear cell pathology. Germline V CDR1 and CDR2: SEHNR, FQNEAQ (reference sequence). This CDR3 spans 16 amino acids. V trimming: 5 bases; J trimming: 8 bases; junction bases outside the gene matches: 17. This clone came up once. Antigen: not known.

Sequencing used blood, obtained from a patient whose treatment included radiotherapy and nephrectomy. The sequence was obtained from a woman between 45 and 65 years old with renal cell carcinoma. The chain recombines TRBV7-9 with TRBJ1-2; 7 positions match TRBD1. Here the CDR3 reads CASSHRQGRRLGGYTF. Written as DNA, the CDR3 is TGTGCCAGCAGCCACAGACAGGGACGAAGGCTAGGAGGCTACACCTTC.